The present T cell receptor beta chain was sequenced within a study of response to subunit inactivated influenza vaccine. This clonotype came up a few times. Its antigen is unidentified. TCRdb independently ran MiXCR on the RT-PCR reads; one entry per CDR3 protein. The sample shows a few hundred thousand distinct CDR3 sequences, 21% of them seen only once. Study-level results: There was a suggestion from the authors that each seasonal influenza vaccination recruits few new T cells.

The CDR3 is 14 amino acids. The germline gives CDR1 SGHRS, CDR2 YFSETQ. Trimming left V 5 bases short and J 0 bases short, with 12 bases between. The origin of this receptor is a man between 50 and 75 years old who received an inactivated influenza vaccine. The material sequenced was PBMCs from blood, taken less than 22 months after vaccination. V and J are TRBV5-1 and TRBJ2-7; D possibly corresponds to TRBD2 (5 bases). The chain's CDR3 is CASRNGTSSYEQYF. The CDR3 coding sequence is TGCGCCAGCAGAAATGGAACTAGCTCCTACGAGCAGTACTTC.